This T cell receptor (beta chain) stems from a study of cytomegalovirus exposure and HLA in healthy donors. Trimming cost V 0 bases and J 3 bases, with 23 bases left between them. CDR1 is MGHRA, CDR2 YSYEKL, per germline. This CDR3 has 19 residues. The PCR was carried out with 60 Vbeta primers and 13 Jbeta primers. Per the authors' pipeline: Later analysis identified roughly 84 million unique TCR beta chains, about 12 million shared. The repertoire was sequenced with immunoSEQ multiplex PCR; TCRdb's copy has only in-frame clones and lacks some. V and J calls and clone size are those listed in that table; D and trimming were worked out from the DNA. The table shows 200,000 to 250,000 clones, with approximately 80% occurring only once.

The receptor's source is a male donor in good health and CMV-seronegative. The sequenced material came from PBMCs. J is TRBJ2-5 and V is TRBV4-1, with a weak D call TRBD1 (6 bases). CDR3 sequence: CASSQEGPNREAGEETQYF. The DNA for the CDR3 is TGCGCCAGCAGCCAAGAAGGCCCTAACAGGGAAGCCGGAGAAGAGACCCAGTACTTC.